The clone carrying this TCR beta chain occurred once. The assay was immunoSEQ multiplex PCR, and TCRdb's table has in-frame clones only and misses some. The data hold approximately 99,000 clones, with approximately 85% observed a single time. Unmatched junction bases numbered 7, after V lost 4 bases and J lost 6 bases. The CDR3 spans 14 residues. Germline V gene lookup returns CDR1 MNHEY and CDR2 SMNVEV (reference sequence). This sample stems from a study of cytomegalovirus exposure and HLA in healthy donors. Separate from the approximately 730-subject first cohort, the roughly 120-subject validation cohort was the one that the donors belonged to.

Input material: PBMCs. The clonotype was recovered from a woman under 30 in good health and CMV-seronegative. The chain uses TRBV27 and TRBJ2-3, with 7 bases fitting TRBD2. CDR3 sequence (DNA): TGTGCCAGCAGTTGGGGAGGGCACATGGATACGCAGTATTTT. Protein sequence: CASSWGGHMDTQYF.